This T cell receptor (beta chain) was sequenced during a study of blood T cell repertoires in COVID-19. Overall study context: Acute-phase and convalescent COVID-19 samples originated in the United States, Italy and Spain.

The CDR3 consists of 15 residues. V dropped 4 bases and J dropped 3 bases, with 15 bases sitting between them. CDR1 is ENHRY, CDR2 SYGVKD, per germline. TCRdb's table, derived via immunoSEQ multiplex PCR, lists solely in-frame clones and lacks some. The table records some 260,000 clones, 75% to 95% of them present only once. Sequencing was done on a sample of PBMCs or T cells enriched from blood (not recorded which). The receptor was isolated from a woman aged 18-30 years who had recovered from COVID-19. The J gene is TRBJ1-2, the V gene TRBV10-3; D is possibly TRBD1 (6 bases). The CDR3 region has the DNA TGTGCCATCAGTGGGACAGAGCCGATCTACTATGGCTACACCTTC. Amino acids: CAISGTEPIYYGYTF.